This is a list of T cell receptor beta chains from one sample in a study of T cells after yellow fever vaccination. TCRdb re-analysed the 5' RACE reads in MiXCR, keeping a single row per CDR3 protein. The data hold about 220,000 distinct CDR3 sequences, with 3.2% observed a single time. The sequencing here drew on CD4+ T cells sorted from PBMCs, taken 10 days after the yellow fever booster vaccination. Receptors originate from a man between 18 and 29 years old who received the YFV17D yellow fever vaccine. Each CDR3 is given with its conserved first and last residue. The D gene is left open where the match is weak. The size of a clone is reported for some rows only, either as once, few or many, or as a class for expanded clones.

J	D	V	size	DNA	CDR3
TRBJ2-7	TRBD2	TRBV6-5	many	TGTGCCAGCAGTTATTGGGGGGGAGCCTACGAGCAGTACTTC	CASSYWGGAYEQYF
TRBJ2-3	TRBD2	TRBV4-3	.	TGCGCCAGCAGCCGAACGACTAGCGGGGCAAGCACAGATACGCAGTATTTT	CASSRTTSGASTDTQYF
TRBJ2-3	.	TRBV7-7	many	TGTGCCAGCAGCCCAACAGGGTTCACAGATACGCAGTATTTT	CASSPTGFTDTQYF
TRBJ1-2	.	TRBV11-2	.	TGTGCCAGCAGCTTAGCTGTGCACAGAAACTATGGCTACACCTTC	CASSLAVHRNYGYTF
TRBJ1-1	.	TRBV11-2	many	TGTGCCAGCAGCTTCCTCCCGGGGTCTGAAGCTTTCTTT	CASSFLPGSEAFF
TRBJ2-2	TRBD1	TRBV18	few	TGTGCCAGCTCACTTACAGGGGGAGACACCGGGGAGCTGTTTTTT	CASSLTGGDTGELFF
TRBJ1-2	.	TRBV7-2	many	TGTGCCAGCAGCTTAGAGGCAGGGCGGTATGGCTACACCTTC	CASSLEAGRYGYTF
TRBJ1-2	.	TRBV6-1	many	TGTGCCAGCAGTGAAGCTCTCCCCTCCTATGGCTACACCTTC	CASSEALPSYGYTF
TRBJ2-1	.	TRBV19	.	TGTGCCAGTAGTATAGACGGCCAGAATGAGCAGTTCTTC	CASSIDGQNEQFF
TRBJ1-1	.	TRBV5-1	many	TGCGCCAGCAGCTTGGCCCCAGCAAACACTGAAGCTTTCTTT	CASSLAPANTEAFF
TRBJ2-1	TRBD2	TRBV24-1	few	TGTGCCACCTCGCGGGGGGCGAGCTCCTACAATGAGCAGTTCTTC	CATSRGASSYNEQFF
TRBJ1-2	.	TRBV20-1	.	TGCAGTGCTAGAGATCTTGAGGGGGTCGGCTACACCTTC	CSARDLEGVGYTF
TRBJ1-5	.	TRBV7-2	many	TGTGCCAGCAGCACGGGGATGGATCAGCCCCAGCATTTT	CASSTGMDQPQHF
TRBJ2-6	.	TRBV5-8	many	TGTGCCAGCAGCTTGGGGTTGCAGGGTCTGGGGGCCAACGTCCTGACTTTC	CASSLGLQGLGANVLTF
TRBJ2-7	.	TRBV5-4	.	TGTGCCAGCAGCTTGTTGGGTACGGACGGGGAGCAGTACTTC	CASSLLGTDGEQYF
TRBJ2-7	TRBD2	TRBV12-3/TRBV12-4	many	TGTGCCAGCAGGCGGGGGGAGGAGAACGAGCAGTACTTC	CASRRGEENEQYF
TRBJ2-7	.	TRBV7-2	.	TGTGCCAGCAGCTTAGTGGGGCCCTCCTACGAGCAGTACTTC	CASSLVGPSYEQYF
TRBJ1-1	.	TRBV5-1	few	TGCGCCAGCAGCGGCTCCGGGACAACGGATTTGGGGTCGTTT	CASSGSGTTDLGSF
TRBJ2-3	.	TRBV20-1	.	TGCAGTGCTACGGCCGCCGGGGCTCGCACAGATACGCAGTATTTT	CSATAAGARTDTQYF
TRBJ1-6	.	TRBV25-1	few	TGTGCCAGCAGTGAATTATTACTACCCCTCCACTTT	CASSELLLPLHF
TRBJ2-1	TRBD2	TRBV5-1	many	TGCGCCAGCAGCTTGGGGACTAGCGGACACAATGAGCAGTTCTTC	CASSLGTSGHNEQFF
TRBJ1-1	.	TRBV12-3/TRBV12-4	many	TGTGCCAGCAGTGCGACGGTGGGGACTGAAGCTTTCTTT	CASSATVGTEAFF
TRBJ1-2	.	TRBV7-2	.	TGTGCCAGCACCTTAACAGGGAACAGGGACGGCTACACCTTC	CASTLTGNRDGYTF
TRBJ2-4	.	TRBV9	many	TGTGCCAGCAGCGGACCTAGATCCATTCAGTACTTC	CASSGPRSIQYF
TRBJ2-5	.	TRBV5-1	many	TGCGCCAGCAGCTTGGGAGTTGGGGCTGATGAGACCCAGTACTTC	CASSLGVGADETQYF